This T cell receptor beta chain was retrieved from a study of cytomegalovirus exposure and HLA in healthy donors. In the PCR, 60 Vbeta and 13 Jbeta primers were used. Original analysis: An analysis that came later counted 80 million or so unique TCR beta chains, approximately 10 million shared. The repertoire was sequenced with immunoSEQ multiplex PCR; TCRdb's copy has only in-frame clones and lacks some. D and trimming come from the DNA, and the V and J calls and clone size come from that table. The data show roughly 78,000 clones, and the top ten clones hold about 0.83%. As to this clone: Its antigen is unknown.

Study conclusions and caveats: Under in vitro conditions, three CMV-associated chains were confirmed as specific for CMV antigens.

CDR1 SEHNR and CDR2 FQNEAQ come from the germline V gene (reference sequence). The V end lost 2 bases, the J end lost 9 bases, and 16 bases lay between the germline ends. The CDR3 totals 15 residues. Sequenced input: PBMCs. The chain combines TRBV7-9 with TRBJ2-2; TRBD1 might be the D (5 bases). This clonotype was obtained from a boy aged 5-17 years in good health and CMV-seronegative. The CDR3 DNA sequence: TGTGCCAGCAGCTTATCGGCAGGGTTTGAGTGGGAGCTGTTTTTT. This gives the protein CASSLSAGFEWELFF.